The 30 T cell receptor beta chains below were found in one sample sequenced in a study of cytomegalovirus exposure and HLA in healthy donors. The PCR had 60 Vbeta and 13 Jbeta primers. Profiling relied on immunoSEQ multiplex PCR, and the TCRdb table lists in-frame clones only, not all of them. The table lists roughly 88,000 clones, less than 70% of them singletons. Specimen: PBMCs. The receptors were sampled from a man aged 50-59 years in good health and CMV-seronegative.

V is TRBV4-2 and J is TRBJ2-5, with 13 bases identical to TRBD2. The CDR3 covers 13 residues. Trimming took 0 bases from V and 13 from J; bases not matched to a gene: 2. Germline-derived CDR1 and CDR2 are LGHNA and YNFKEQ. The DNA of the CDR3 is TGTGCCAGCAGCCAAGATTGGACTAGCGGGAGGTACTTC. This translates into CASSQDWTSGRYF.

A word on this clone: One end of the junction fails to match germline, which may point to a read error. The gene calls are TRBV2 and TRBJ1-5; D is ambiguous. Germline CDR1 is SNHLY and CDR2 is FYNNEI. This CDR3 has 18 amino acids. In DNA, the CDR3 is TGTGCCAGCAGCGAAGGAAGTCGGGTTTTCGGCGGCAATCAGCCCCAGCATTTT. Encoded protein: CASSEGSRVFGGNQPQHF.

This clone was detected once. The chain carries TRBV7-2 and TRBJ2-5; possibly TRBD1 for D (6 bases). The germline V gene has CDR1 SGHTA and CDR2 FQGNSA. This CDR3 is 16 amino acids long. V lost 2 bases and J 4 bases, leaving 17 bases between the germline ends. This CDR3 is CASSLFGGRAGETQYF. The DNA for the CDR3 is TGTGCCAGCAGCTTATTTGGGGGCAGGGCGGGAGAGACCCAGTACTTC.

This clone has ten or more counts. The rearrangement uses TRBV10-3 and TRBJ2-1; 12 nucleotides match TRBD2. The CDR3 is made up of 12 amino acids. The V gene's germline CDR1 is ENHRY and CDR2 SYGVKD. The V gene end was trimmed by 2 bases and the J gene end by 14 bases; junction bases not matched to a gene: 1. The CDR3 loop is CAISELAGGKFF. The CDR3 nucleotides are TGTGCCATCAGTGAGCTAGCGGGAGGGAAGTTCTTC.

The CDR3 DNA is TGTGCCAGCAGCGTAGGCGAAGGGGTGGTTGGCTACACCTTC. This encodes CASSVGEGVVGYTF. The chain couples TRBV9 to TRBJ1-2, with a weak D call TRBD1 (5 bases). Trimming stripped 0 bases from V and 7 bases from J, with 13 bases between. The CDR3 spans 14 residues. Per germline, CDR1 SGDLS and CDR2 YYNGEE. Together with reference TRBV9 and TRBJ1-2, the CDR3 gives the full variable domain: DSGVTQTPKHLITATGQRVTLRCSPRSGDLSVYWYQQSLDQGLQFLIQYYNGEERAKGNILERFSAQQFPDLHSELNLSSLELGDSALYFCASSVGEGVVGYTFGSGTRLTVV.

The rearrangement links TRBV6-5 to TRBJ1-4; unclear D gene. The V gene's germline CDR1 is MNHEY and CDR2 SVGAGI. The CDR3 has 12 residues. V was shortened by 2 bases and J by 10 bases, with 8 bases between the two germline ends. CDR3 region: CASSYPTGKLFF. The CDR3 region has the DNA TGTGCCAGCAGTTACCCGACTGGAAAACTGTTTTTT.

CDR3: CASSELREQFF. The CDR3 DNA reads TGTGCCAGCAGTGAGTTGCGTGAGCAGTTCTTC. The chain combines TRBV2 with TRBJ2-1, with D unresolved. The CDR3 length is 11 residues. Germline CDR1 and CDR2: SNHLY and FYNNEI. V was trimmed by 3 bases and J by 9 bases, leaving 6 bases between them.

J is TRBJ2-5 and V is TRBV5-4; 11 nucleotides align to TRBD2. This CDR3 is 15 amino acids long. Germline V lookup: CDR1 SGHNT, CDR2 YYREEE (reference sequence). With V trimmed by 4 bases and J by 6 bases, 8 bases remained unmatched. The CDR3 nucleotides are TGTGCCAGCAGCGACACTAGCGGGAGTTCGAAGACCCAGTACTTC. It encodes CASSDTSGSSKTQYF.

This rearrangement joins TRBV5-6 to TRBJ2-1; a weak D match, TRBD1 (5 bases). The CDR3 length is 12 residues. Trimming shortened V by 5 bases and J by 6 bases, and 9 bases separated the two germline ends. From germline, CDR1 is SGHDT and CDR2 YYEEEE. The CDR3 region has the DNA TGTGCCAGCAGTTTCCAGGGCAATGAGCAGTTCTTC. Translated, it gives CASSFQGNEQFF.

V gene TRBV4-1 combines with J gene TRBJ2-7; 9 bases fit TRBD1. Germline loops: CDR1 MGHRA, CDR2 YSYEKL. V was clipped by 3 bases and J by 2 bases; unmatched bases: 5. The CDR3 is 15 residues long. The CDR3: CASSQMGDRAYEQYF. The CDR3 coding sequence is TGCGCCAGCAGCCAGATGGGGGACAGGGCCTACGAGCAGTACTTC.

DNA of the CDR3: TGTGCCAGCAGTGAAAGGGGGAGGGTGGAAAAACTGTTTTTT. The encoded protein is CASSERGRVEKLFF. The chain links TRBV6-1 to TRBJ1-4, with D perhaps matching TRBD1 (6 bases). The CDR3 is made up of 14 amino acids. V lost 2 bases and J lost 8, with 12 bases in between. The V gene's germline CDR1 is MNHNS and CDR2 SASEGT.

This sequence joins TRBV2 and TRBJ1-1; D is possibly TRBD1 (5 bases). CDR1 and CDR2 (germline): SNHLY, FYNNEI. V dropped 6 bases and J dropped 1 base, with 9 bases sitting between them. The CDR3 contains 13 residues. CDR3 residues: CASRGGENTEAFF. The CDR3 nucleotides read TGTGCCAGCAGAGGAGGGGAGAACACTGAAGCTTTCTTT.

The V call is TRBV5-8, the J call TRBJ2-4; 8 bases are a match to TRBD1. The CDR3 extends over 14 amino acids. Germline loops: CDR1 SGHTS, CDR2 YDEGEE. The J segment lost 9 bases and the V segment lost 1 base, leaving 6 bases of the junction unmatched. CDR3 sequence (DNA): TGTGCCAGCAGCTTGAGCGGACAGGGAGGCATTCAGTACTTC. Encoded protein: CASSLSGQGGIQYF.

This clone was observed a handful of times. The J gene is TRBJ1-1, the V gene TRBV5-5, with a tentative D call TRBD1 (5 bases). The germline V gene has CDR1 SGHKS and CDR2 YYEKEE (reference sequence). Trimming pared 3 bases from V and 7 bases from J, leaving 13 bases between. The CDR3 sequence is 13 residues long. CDR3 in DNA: TGTGCCAGCAGCTCCAGGGCCTACGGTGAAGCTTTCTTT. Its protein product is CASSSRAYGEAFF.

This clone was recorded a few times. The chain links TRBV4-3 to TRBJ1-4; 9 bases agree with TRBD1. In germline, CDR1 is LGHNA, CDR2 YSLEER. The CDR3 has 15 amino acids. The ends lost 3 bases at V and 5 bases at J; junction bases unmatched: 4. The CDR3 nucleotides are TGCGCCAGCAGCCATCCCGGGACAGGGAATGAAAAACTGTTTTTT. It codes for CASSHPGTGNEKLFF.

The chain recombines TRBV6-5 with TRBJ2-1, with 7 positions matching TRBD2. This CDR3 comprises 14 residues. Germline CDR1 reads MNHEY; CDR2 reads SVGAGI. V was pared by 5 bases and J by 8 bases, with 9 bases of the junction left unmatched. CDR3 sequence: CASSPYRLAYEQFF. The CDR3 DNA sequence: TGTGCCAGCAGTCCCTACAGACTAGCCTATGAGCAGTTCTTC.

This chain joins TRBV6-6 and TRBJ2-7; TRBD1 aligns across 8 bases. Germline loops: CDR1 MNHNY, CDR2 SVGAGI (reference sequence). After removal of 8 bases from V and 1 base from J, the junction contained 10 bases not matched to a gene. The CDR3 length is 15 residues. CDR3 region: CASYRAGGESYEQYF. The CDR3 coding sequence is TGTGCCAGCTATCGGGCAGGGGGCGAGTCCTACGAGCAGTACTTC.

Worth noting for this clone: Other DNA sequences in this specimen translate into the identical CDR3. The chain uses TRBV5-1 and TRBJ1-1; no firm D call. Germline CDR1 reads SGHRS; CDR2 reads YFSETQ. V lost 0 bases and J 4 bases, leaving 7 bases between the germline ends. The CDR3 length is 13 residues. The CDR3 DNA reads as TGCGCCAGCAGCTTGGCCTCGGGCACTGAAGCTTTCTTT. Its translation: CASSLASGTEAFF. The whole variable domain, filled in from reference TRBV5-1 and TRBJ1-1, reads KAGVTQTPRYLIKTRGQQVTLSCSPISGHRSVSWYQQTPGQGLQFLFEYFSETQRNKGNFPGRFSGRQFSNSRSEMNVSTLELGDSALYLCASSLASGTEAFFGQGTRLTVV.

This clone showed up just a few times. J is TRBJ1-5 and V is TRBV7-2; tentative D call: TRBD1 (6 bases). The germline V gene has CDR1 SGHTA and CDR2 FQGNSA. V was cut by 5 bases and J by 7 bases, with 15 bases left in between. This CDR3 is 14 amino acids long. The CDR3 DNA sequence: TGTGCCAGCAGCCGAGGGGGATCGGGACAGCCCCAGCATTTT. Protein product: CASSRGGSGQPQHF.

V usage is TRBV5-1 and J usage is TRBJ1-1; weak D call: TRBD1 (5 bases). V lost 0 bases to trimming and J lost 11 bases, with 14 bases between them. Per germline, CDR1 SGHRS and CDR2 YFSETQ. CDR3 size: 13 residues. CDR3 amino acids: CASSLGGPTRAFF. In nucleotides, the CDR3 is TGCGCCAGCAGCTTGGGGGGCCCAACCAGGGCTTTCTTT.

This sequence joins TRBV6-5 and TRBJ1-6; no clear D gene. The CDR3 sequence is 16 residues long. CDR1 and CDR2 (germline): MNHEY, SVGAGI. The V gene lost 0 bases and the J gene lost 7 bases, with 13 bases spanning the gap. CDR3 sequence (DNA): TGTGCCAGCAGTTACTCGAGTAATAGGGAGAATTCACCCCTCCACTTT. Residues: CASSYSSNRENSPLHF.

The chain has TRBV27 and TRBJ2-3; no definite D call. Germline CDR1 MNHEY, CDR2 SMNVEV (reference sequence). Trimming stripped 2 bases from V and 5 bases from J, with 11 bases between. The length of the CDR3 is 14 residues. CDR3 residues: CASSLVPRQDTQYF. CDR3 DNA sequence: TGTGCCAGCAGTTTAGTCCCCAGGCAAGATACGCAGTATTTT.

This chain joins TRBV7-4 and TRBJ2-7; weak D call: TRBD2 (5 bases). Between the trimmed V and J ends, which lost 7 bases and 6 bases, there was a span of 10 bases. CDR1 SGHVT and CDR2 SQSDAQ come from the germline V gene. The CDR3 covers 11 residues. CDR3 residues: CASMGEGEQYF. The CDR3 DNA reads TGTGCCAGCATGGGCGAGGGCGAGCAGTACTTC.

The genes are TRBV5-4 and TRBJ1-1, with D possibly matching TRBD1 (5 bases). Germline lookup yields CDR1 SGHNT and CDR2 YYREEE (reference sequence). V lost 4 bases to trimming and J lost 6 bases, with 16 bases between them. This CDR3 region has 14 residues. The CDR3 region is CASSNPQGIPEAFF. DNA of the CDR3: TGTGCCAGCAGCAACCCCCAGGGAATCCCTGAAGCTTTCTTT.

The rearrangement uses TRBV11-2 and TRBJ2-2; D not certain. From germline, CDR1 is SGHAT and CDR2 FQNNGV. CDR3 length: 13 residues. Trimming took off 2 bases at V and 3 bases at J, with 4 bases between the two ends. CDR3 DNA sequence: TGTGCCAGCAGCTTATCTTACACCGGGGAGCTGTTTTTT. Its translation: CASSLSYTGELFF.

The chain has TRBV10-3 and TRBJ1-1, with 10 nucleotides matching TRBD1. CDR1 and CDR2 (germline): ENHRY, SYGVKD. The V segment lost 4 bases and the J segment 2 bases; nucleotides outside the gene matches: 4. The CDR3 totals 15 residues. The CDR3: CAISGGQGGNTEAFF. In DNA form, the CDR3 reads TGTGCCATCAGTGGAGGACAGGGGGGAAACACTGAAGCTTTCTTT.

This chain connects TRBV9 to TRBJ2-3; weak D call: TRBD2 (7 bases). Looked up from germline, CDR1 is SGDLS and CDR2 is YYNGEE. Trimming left V 3 bases short and J 0 bases short, with 20 bases between. The CDR3 is 18 residues long. In nucleotides, the CDR3 is TGTGCCAGCAGCGGCTCCCGCGGGGGCCTCCCTAGCACAGATACGCAGTATTTT. Its translation is CASSGSRGGLPSTDTQYF.

A word on this clone: The same CDR3 can be traced to other DNA sequences in this sample. The genes are TRBV30 and TRBJ1-5; 7 nucleotides agree with TRBD1. The CDR3 loop spans 14 amino acids. V gave up 2 bases and J gave up 5 bases; unmatched junction bases: 6. Germline CDR1 reads GTSNPN; CDR2 reads SVGIG (reference sequence). The CDR3 DNA reads as TGTGCCTGGAGTTTGAGACAGGGAGATCAGCCCCAGCATTTT. Protein sequence: CAWSLRQGDQPQHF.

V gene TRBV29-1 combines with J gene TRBJ2-5; 7 bases line up with TRBD2. The V segment lost 6 bases and the J segment 2 bases; nucleotides outside the gene matches: 9. Looked up from germline, CDR1 is SQVTM and CDR2 is ANQGSEA. The length of the CDR3 is 14 residues. The CDR3, as DNA: TGCAGCGTAGATAGCGGGTTCGGGCAAGAGACCCAGTACTTC. This sequence encodes CSVDSGFGQETQYF.

This clone showed up just once. The V and J genes are TRBV18 and TRBJ1-5, with D possibly TRBD1 on 6 matching bases. Germline V gene sequence: CDR1 KGHSH, CDR2 LQKENI. The germline V and J ends were trimmed by 3 bases and 3 bases, with 9 bases remaining between them. The CDR3 sequence is 14 residues long. CDR3 sequence: CASSPGQNNQPQHF. The CDR3 DNA reads TGTGCCAGCTCACCCGGACAGAACAATCAGCCCCAGCATTTT.